Listed here is a single T cell receptor (beta chain). It has no known antigen specificity. Base qualities are not provided; no much larger clone lies one nucleotide away. The data belong to a study of technical replicates of blood from a handful of donors (dated by TCRdb to 2015 to 2018). Library generation was performed with the immunoSEQ multiplex PCR assay. TCRdb took this table from immuneACCESS and kept in-frame rearrangements with V and J called. Such tables lack part of the clones; where checked against another copy, unresolved V genes explain under half of the gap, and the rest is unexplained. In all, the sample holds 80,000 to 95,000 clones, and over 85% of those were seen once. The ten most abundant clones make up less than 0.3% of the sample. After removal of 7 bases from V and 6 bases from J, the junction retains 15 bases not matched to a gene. Including cysteine and phenylalanine, the CDR3 has 15 amino acids. The CDR3 DNA has 45 bases and is translated from base 1. Taken from the germline V gene (reference sequence), the CDR1 and CDR2 loops are MNHNY and SVGAGI.

This receptor was taken from a human donor in good health. The sequencing input was T cells isolated from PBMCs. The chain joins TRBV6-6 to TRBJ2-7; the central 7 bases match TRBD1. The DNA sequence reads TGTGCCAGCACCCACACCGACAGGGCCCTGACCGAGCAGTACTTC. It codes for CASTHTDRALTEQYF.